The 11 T cell receptor beta chains listed next were all sequenced from one sample in a study of cytomegalovirus exposure and HLA in healthy donors. The PCR made use of 60 Vbeta and 13 Jbeta primers. TCRdb's copy holds only in-frame clones and misses some; the assay was immunoSEQ multiplex PCR. The table has 55,000 or so clones, 65% to 85% seen once. The material sequenced was PBMCs. These receptors were obtained from a man aged 18 to 29 in good health and CMV-seronegative.

Written as DNA, the CDR3 is TGTGCCAGCAGTTACTCGGCCGGGACATCATCCTACGAGCAGTACTTC. Translation: CASSYSAGTSSYEQYF. V is TRBV6-5 and J is TRBJ2-7; a weak D match, TRBD1 (6 bases). V lost 0 bases, J lost 1 base, and 13 bases lay in between. Germline CDR1 reads MNHEY; CDR2 reads SVGAGI. The CDR3 contains 16 residues.

The chain employs TRBV9 and TRBJ1-3; D unresolved. V dropped 0 bases and J dropped 1 base, with 8 bases sitting between them. CDR1 is SGDLS and CDR2 is YYNGEE in the germline V gene. The CDR3 totals 15 residues. CDR3 nucleotides: TGTGCCAGCAGCGTAGGAAGCAGGTCTGGAAACACCATATATTTT. Amino acid sequence: CASSVGSRSGNTIYF.

The chain combines TRBV16 with TRBJ2-7; tentatively, D is TRBD2 (6 bases). Germline V CDR1 and CDR2: KGHSY, FQNENV. Trimming cost V 0 bases and J 2 bases, with 11 bases left between them. The CDR3 extends over 15 amino acids. CDR3 region: CASSQSSGQTYEQYF. CDR3 sequence (DNA): TGTGCCAGCAGCCAATCTAGCGGCCAAACCTACGAGCAGTACTTC.

CDR3 amino acids: CASSRIDREQETQYF. CDR3 bases: TGTGCCAGCAGCCGCATCGACAGGGAACAAGAGACCCAGTACTTC. The chain couples TRBV5-4 to TRBJ2-5; TRBD1 agrees at 7 bases. This CDR3 comprises 15 residues. Trimming took 4 bases from V and 2 from J; bases not matched to a gene: 8. Germline V gene data show CDR1 as SGHNT and CDR2 as YYREEE (reference sequence).

There are a few counts of this clone. This chain links TRBV7-9 with TRBJ1-1; the D gene is possibly TRBD1 (5 bases). The germline V gene encodes CDR1 SEHNR and CDR2 FQNEAQ (reference sequence). Trimming took 3 bases from V and 0 from J, leaving 11 bases between them. The CDR3 length is 15 residues. CDR3 in amino acids: CASSLGGTMNTEAFF. The CDR3 DNA reads as TGTGCCAGCAGCTTGGGGGGAACCATGAACACTGAAGCTTTCTTT. The full variable domain, its missing parts supplied by reference TRBV7-9 and TRBJ1-1, is DTGVSQNPRHKITKRGQNVTFRCDPISEHNRLYWYRQTLGQGPEFLTYFQNEAQLEKSRLLSDRFSAERPKGSFSTLEIQRTEQGDSAMYLCASSLGGTMNTEAFFGQGTRLTVV.

The chain combines TRBV30 with TRBJ1-5, with D hard to call. This CDR3 has 16 residues. Germline V lookup: CDR1 GTSNPN, CDR2 SVGIG (reference sequence). V lost 0 bases and J lost 1, with 13 bases in between. CDR3 DNA: TGTGCCTGGAGTGTACGACTGCCCTGGAGCAATCAGCCCCAGCATTTT. The encoded protein is CAWSVRLPWSNQPQHF.

V gene TRBV28 combines with J gene TRBJ2-7; D possibly corresponds to TRBD2 (6 bases). The CDR3 is 11 residues long. Trimming left V 6 bases short and J 6 bases short, with 9 bases between. The germline CDR1 and CDR2 sequences are MDHEN and SYDVKM. DNA for the CDR3: TGTGCCAGCAGCCCGGGGGTCGAGCAGTACTTC. It is translated as CASSPGVEQYF. The full variable domain, completed using reference TRBV28 and TRBJ2-7, is DVKVTQSSRYLVKRTGEKVFLECVQDMDHENMFWYRQDPGLGLRLIYFSYDVKMKEKGDIPEGYSVSREKKERFSLILESASTNQTSMYLCASSPGVEQYFGPGTRLTVT.

J is TRBJ1-5 and V is TRBV7-8; weak D call: TRBD1 (6 bases). CDR1 is SGHVS and CDR2 is FQNEAQ in the germline V gene. This CDR3 contains 14 residues. V lost 3 bases to trimming and J lost 4 bases, with 10 bases between them. The CDR3 protein is CASSFNRVNQPQHF. The CDR3 coding sequence is TGTGCCAGCAGCTTTAACAGGGTTAATCAGCCCCAGCATTTT.

The gene calls are TRBV7-8 and TRBJ1-4; D is perhaps TRBD1 (5 bases). CDR1 is SGHVS and CDR2 is FQNEAQ in the germline V gene. Deletions cut 3 bases from V and 5 bases from J, with 10 bases between. CDR3 length: 14 amino acids. CDR3 nucleotide sequence: TGTGCCAGCAGCTTCCGGGGGATAAATGAAAAACTGTTTTTT. Protein product: CASSFRGINEKLFF.

The chain recombines TRBV4-2 with TRBJ2-3, with D unresolved. The V gene lost 4 bases and the J gene lost 2 bases, with 13 bases spanning the gap. Looked up from germline, CDR1 is LGHNA and CDR2 is YNFKEQ. The CDR3 runs to 15 residues. As DNA, the CDR3 is TGTGCCAGCAGCCCCCTAGATGGATTCACAGATACGCAGTATTTT. This codes for CASSPLDGFTDTQYF.

This clone was detected only a few times. The chain employs TRBV5-4 and TRBJ2-5; tentative D call: TRBD2 (7 bases). This CDR3 region has 16 residues. Looked up from germline, CDR1 is SGHNT and CDR2 is YYREEE (reference sequence). V lost 3 bases and J 4 bases, leaving 19 bases between the germline ends. The CDR3, as DNA: TGTGCCAGCAGCTCGGGGGGCCGGGAAGCCGGAGAGACCCAGTACTTC. Translation gives CASSSGGREAGETQYF. Complete variable domain (other parts from reference TRBV5-4 and TRBJ2-5): ETGVTQSPTHLIKTRGQQVTLRCSSQSGHNTVSWYQQALGQGPQFIFQYYREEENGRGNFPPRFSGLQFPNYSSELNVNALELDDSALYLCASSSGGREAGETQYFGPGTRLLVL.